The 28 T cell receptor beta chains below come from one sample, sequenced in a study of cytomegalovirus exposure and HLA in healthy donors (dated 2017 in TCRdb). Preparation of the library involved the immunoSEQ multiplex PCR assay. The multiplex PCR relied on a mix of 60 forward primers for TCR Vbeta segments and 13 reverse primers for TCR Jbeta segments. Held by TCRdb, this immuneACCESS table contains in-frame sequences only and omits some clones. Under half of the omission traces to an unresolved V gene where checked; the cause of the rest is unknown. The sample table holds 150,000 to 170,000 clones, of which approximately 72% were seen once. Of the sample, approximately 2.8% is held by the ten largest clones. The sequenced sample was PBMCs. Receptor source: a man younger than 30 in good health and CMV-seronegative.

The chain employs TRBV6-1 and TRBJ1-4; D unresolved. CDR3 length: 18 residues. Germline V gene lookup returns CDR1 MNHNS and CDR2 SASEGT. Trimming cost V 3 bases and J 5 bases, with 22 bases left between them. The CDR3 coding sequence is TGTGCCAGCAGTGACTGTCCAAGTCTCCTAGTCGACAATGAAAAACTGTTTTTT. This codes for CASSDCPSLLVDNEKLFF.

The chain couples TRBV5-1 to TRBJ2-1, with TRBD2 matching 13 bases. Unmatched junction bases numbered 6, after V lost 1 base and J lost 8 bases. The CDR3 contains 16 residues. Germline lookup yields CDR1 SGHRS and CDR2 YFSETQ. CDR3 in DNA: TGCGCCAGCAGCTTGCAGACTAGCGGGGGGATAGATGAGCAGTTCTTC. Its protein is CASSLQTSGGIDEQFF. Looking up the rest from reference TRBV5-1 and TRBJ2-1 gives the full variable domain: KAGVTQTPRYLIKTRGQQVTLSCSPISGHRSVSWYQQTPGQGLQFLFEYFSETQRNKGNFPGRFSGRQFSNSRSEMNVSTLELGDSALYLCASSLQTSGGIDEQFFGPGTRLTVL.

V gene TRBV2 combines with J gene TRBJ1-5; TRBD1 matches 7 bases. V was clipped by 4 bases and J by 0 bases; unmatched bases: 3. Per the germline V gene, CDR1 is SNHLY and CDR2 is FYNNEI. This CDR3 is built from 15 residues. The CDR3 sequence is CASSGQGISNQPQHF. The DNA for the CDR3 is TGTGCCAGCAGTGGACAGGGTATTAGCAATCAGCCCCAGCATTTT.

The chain has TRBV7-3 and TRBJ2-3; D is perhaps TRBD2 (5 bases). V lost 5 bases to trimming and J lost 1 base, with 13 bases between them. This CDR3 comprises 15 residues. Germline CDR1 and CDR2: SGHTA and FQGTGA. The CDR3 DNA follows: TGTGCCAGCAGCCCCCAAGCCGGGGGCACAGATACGCAGTATTTT. Its protein is CASSPQAGGTDTQYF. Complete variable domain (other parts from reference TRBV7-3 and TRBJ2-3): GAGVSQTPSNKVTEKGKYVELRCDPISGHTALYWYRQSLGQGPEFLIYFQGTGAADDSGLPNDRFFAVRPEGSVSTLKIQRTERGDSAVYLCASSPQAGGTDTQYFGPGTRLTVL.

The genes are TRBV6-5 and TRBJ1-3; TRBD1 agrees at 9 bases. Germline CDR1 and CDR2: MNHEY and SVGAGI. The junction had 7 bases not matched to a gene; V was cut back by 7 bases and J by 3 bases. The CDR3 loop spans 15 amino acids. CDR3 DNA: TGTGCCAGCACCTACGGGACAGGGATTGGAAACACCATATATTTT. It codes for CASTYGTGIGNTIYF.

The chain carries TRBV4-3 and TRBJ2-7; 8 bases map to TRBD1. The germline CDR1 and CDR2 sequences are LGHNA and YSLEER. V lost 4 bases and J lost 1; bases outside the gene matches: 3. The CDR3 totals 14 residues. In nucleotides, the CDR3 is TGCGCCAGCAGCCCCGACAGGGGATCCTACGAGCAGTACTTC. It translates to CASSPDRGSYEQYF.

This clone was picked up one time. The chain employs TRBV6-5 and TRBJ1-2; D call uncertain. Trimming took off 6 bases at V and 0 bases at J, with 11 bases between the two ends. The CDR3 covers 14 residues. Per the germline V gene, CDR1 is MNHEY and CDR2 is SVGAGI. CDR3 sequence: CASRAGGSNYGYTF. As DNA, the CDR3 is TGTGCCAGCAGGGCTGGCGGTTCTAACTATGGCTACACCTTC.

The chain uses TRBV6-5 and TRBJ1-6; the match to TRBD1 covers 9 bases. V shed 5 bases, J shed 9 bases, and the junction held 8 bases outside the gene matches. CDR3 length: 15 residues. Looked up from germline, CDR1 is MNHEY and CDR2 is SVGAGI. CDR3 residues: CASSRTTGGSSPLHF. The DNA for the CDR3 is TGTGCCAGCAGTCGTACGACAGGGGGAAGTTCACCCCTCCACTTT.

J is TRBJ2-3 and V is TRBV19; 8 bases agree with TRBD2. Germline loops: CDR1 LNHDA, CDR2 SQIVND (reference sequence). The V segment lost 1 base and the J segment 3 bases; nucleotides outside the gene matches: 3. There are 15 residues in the CDR3. For the CDR3, the DNA is TGTGCCAGTAGTATAGGGCGGGGGGTTACAGATACGCAGTATTTT. Protein: CASSIGRGVTDTQYF. Supplemented by reference TRBV19 and TRBJ2-3, the full variable domain reads DGGITQSPKYLFRKEGQNVTLSCEQNLNHDAMYWYRQDPGQGLRLIYYSQIVNDFQKGDIAEGYSVSREKKESFPLTVTSAQKNPTAFYLCASSIGRGVTDTQYFGPGTRLTVL.

CDR3 sequence (DNA): TGCGCCAGCAGTGAGTCCCTTCTGGACATAGAGCAGTTCTTC. It encodes CASSESLLDIEQFF. The chain carries TRBV10-1 and TRBJ2-1; the D gene is possibly TRBD1 (5 bases). The CDR3 covers 14 residues. V lost 0 bases to trimming and J lost 10 bases, with 13 bases between them. CDR1 WNHNN and CDR2 SYGVQD come from the germline V gene (reference sequence).

J is TRBJ2-6 and V is TRBV19; D perhaps matches TRBD2 (5 bases). The CDR3 is 15 residues long. Germline V CDR1 and CDR2: LNHDA, SQIVND (reference sequence). Trimming left V 11 bases short and J 0 bases short, with 14 bases between. CDR3 protein: CASGVRRSGANVLTF. CDR3 nucleotides: TGTGCCTCCGGGGTCCGTCGCTCTGGGGCCAACGTCCTGACTTTC.

This clone was detected once. The rearrangement joins TRBV6-1 to TRBJ1-1; D is perhaps TRBD1 (5 bases). Looked up from germline, CDR1 is MNHNS and CDR2 is SASEGT. V shed 0 bases and J shed 3 bases, with 5 bases lying between them. This CDR3 has 13 amino acids. The CDR3 reads CASSEAGDTEAFF. The CDR3 region has the DNA TGTGCCAGCAGTGAAGCAGGGGACACTGAAGCTTTCTTT.

The CDR3 DNA reads as TGTGCCAGCAGCCGCTCGGGGATAAACTATGGCTACACCTTC. Encoded protein: CASSRSGINYGYTF. The chain employs TRBV5-6 and TRBJ1-2; D not certain. Trimming left V 4 bases short and J 2 bases short, with 12 bases between. The CDR3 has 14 amino acids. Per the germline V gene, CDR1 is SGHDT and CDR2 is YYEEEE. Looking up the rest from reference TRBV5-6 and TRBJ1-2 gives the full variable domain: DAGVTQSPTHLIKTRGQQVTLRCSPKSGHDTVSWYQQALGQGPQFIFQYYEEEERQRGNFPDRFSGHQFPNYSSELNVNALLLGDSALYLCASSRSGINYGYTFGSGTRLTVV.

The rearrangement joins TRBV27 to TRBJ1-5, with D unclear. This CDR3 is built from 15 residues. Trimming shortened V by 6 bases and J by 1 base, and 13 bases separated the two germline ends. Germline CDR1 MNHEY, CDR2 SMNVEV (reference sequence). The CDR3 sequence is CASRRSGGSNQPQHF. The CDR3, as DNA: TGTGCCAGCAGACGGAGTGGAGGAAGCAATCAGCCCCAGCATTTT.

The V and J genes are TRBV4-1 and TRBJ1-5, with D possibly matching TRBD1 (5 bases). This CDR3 comprises 15 residues. Germline V gene lookup returns CDR1 MGHRA and CDR2 YSYEKL. V was clipped by 1 base and J by 7 bases, with 14 bases between them. Here the CDR3 reads CASSQGSGYGQPQHF. The DNA of the CDR3 is TGCGCCAGCAGCCAAGGATCAGGGTACGGCCAGCCCCAGCATTTT.

The CDR3 loop is CASRRDLTTDTQYF. In DNA form, the CDR3 reads TGTGCCAGCAGACGGGACTTAACCACAGATACGCAGTATTTT. The chain has TRBV5-4 and TRBJ2-3; possibly TRBD2 for D (6 bases). The germline V and J ends were trimmed by 5 bases and 2 bases, with 12 bases remaining between them. Germline V gene sequence: CDR1 SGHNT, CDR2 YYREEE (reference sequence). The CDR3 runs 14 residues.

The CDR3 spells CARSRQDSNTGELFF. The CDR3 coding sequence is TGTGCCAGAAGCCGACAGGATTCGAACACCGGGGAGCTGTTTTTT. The chain combines TRBV5-3 with TRBJ2-2; D is possibly TRBD1 (6 bases). TRBV5-3 is filed as an ORF, its function uncertain. V lost 4 bases and J 0 bases, leaving 10 bases between the germline ends. The CDR3 runs to 15 residues.

Regarding this clone: An end of the junction does not agree with germline; a read error may underlie this. The chain links TRBV7-2 to TRBJ2-4, with D possibly matching TRBD2 (5 bases). Germline V gene data show CDR1 as SGHTA and CDR2 as FQGNSA. This CDR3 is built from 13 residues. CDR3 sequence: CASSLGSGNIQHF. The CDR3 nucleotides read TGTGCCAGCAGCTTAGGGTCGGGGAACATTCAGCACTTC.

This clone was detected a few times. This chain links TRBV29-1 with TRBJ2-5; possibly TRBD1 for D (5 bases). The CDR3 runs 13 residues. With 5 bases removed from V and 0 bases from J, the gap between germline ends came to 10 bases. From germline, CDR1 is SQVTM and CDR2 ANQGSEA. The CDR3 loop reads CSVLRQNQETQYF. The CDR3 DNA is TGCAGCGTTTTGCGACAGAACCAAGAGACCCAGTACTTC.

The rearrangement joins TRBV5-1 to TRBJ1-1; 8 bases fit TRBD1. The CDR3 runs 15 residues. Germline trimming cut 0 bases from V and 1 base from J; bases unmatched to any gene: 2. Germline assignment: CDR1 SGHRS and CDR2 YFSETQ. CDR3 amino acids: CASSLGTGGNTEAFF. CDR3 sequence (DNA): TGCGCCAGCAGCTTGGGAACAGGGGGGAACACTGAAGCTTTCTTT.

About this clone itself: One end of the junction fails to match germline, which may point to a read error. The chain recombines TRBV13 with TRBJ1-4; 7 bases are a match to TRBD1. The CDR3 covers 16 residues. The germline V gene encodes CDR1 PRHDT and CDR2 FYEKMQ (reference sequence). CDR3 residues: CAGSHRDSATNEKLFF. In DNA, the CDR3 is TGTGCCGGCAGCCATCGGGACAGCGCAACTAATGAAAAACTGTTTTTT.

The chain has TRBV7-2 and TRBJ1-1, with TRBD1 identical over 8 bases. The CDR3 is 15 amino acids. Unmatched junction bases numbered 6, after V lost 1 base and J lost 5 bases. Germline V gene lookup returns CDR1 SGHTA and CDR2 FQGNSA. In DNA, the CDR3 is TGTGCCAGCAGCTTAGTTCAGGGGGCGAGGACTGAAGCTTTCTTT. Its protein is CASSLVQGARTEAFF.

Of note for this clone: This sample includes further DNA sequences coding for the same CDR3. The chain joins TRBV28 to TRBJ1-2; D perhaps matches TRBD1 (6 bases). Germline V lookup: CDR1 MDHEN, CDR2 SYDVKM. Trimming left V 5 bases short and J 1 base short, with 20 bases between. The CDR3 loop spans 17 amino acids. CDR3 protein: CASSDYSPTGLNYGYTF. The CDR3, as DNA: TGTGCCAGCAGTGACTACTCCCCGACAGGTCTTAACTATGGCTACACCTTC.

The chain joins TRBV29-1 to TRBJ2-1; TRBD1 matches at 7 bases. Germline loops: CDR1 SQVTM, CDR2 ANQGSEA. The CDR3 covers 11 residues. The V segment lost 7 bases and the J segment 6 bases; nucleotides outside the gene matches: 3. The CDR3 DNA reads as TGCAGCGGTGGACAGGTCAATGAGCAGTTCTTC. Its translation: CSGGQVNEQFF.

The V and J genes are TRBV7-2 and TRBJ1-1; D gene uncertain. CDR3 length: 12 residues. Per the germline V gene, CDR1 is SGHTA and CDR2 is FQGNSA. The ends were cut back, 0 bases at V and 7 bases at J, with 6 bases in the middle. The DNA of the CDR3 is TGTGCCAGCAGCTTAGCGTTTCTTGAAGCTTTCTTT. It codes for CASSLAFLEAFF.

As concerns this clone: One end of the junction does not line up with germline, which may come from a read error. The chain couples TRBV5-1 to TRBJ1-4; 7 nucleotides line up with TRBD1. The germline V gene has CDR1 SGHRS and CDR2 YFSETQ. The CDR3 spans 15 residues. This CDR3 is CASNLRGQIGEKLFF. CDR3 DNA: TGCGCCAGCAACTTGCGGGGACAGATAGGTGAAAAACTGTTTTTT.

This chain joins TRBV6-1 and TRBJ1-5; TRBD1 is a possible D gene (6 bases). The CDR3 contains 14 residues. V gave up 8 bases and J gave up 6 bases, with 17 bases separating them. Germline-derived CDR1 and CDR2 are MNHNS and SASEGT. The CDR3: CASRLDRGGQPQHF. The CDR3 DNA reads as TGTGCCAGCCGCCTTGATAGGGGGGGTCAGCCCCAGCATTTT.

The chain links TRBV7-6 to TRBJ2-3; 7 positions agree with TRBD1. The trim removed 5 bases at V and 6 bases at J, leaving 8 bases unmatched. The CDR3 runs to 14 residues. The germline gives CDR1 SGHVS, CDR2 FNYEAQ. DNA of the CDR3: TGTGCCAGCAGCCTACAATCCAGGGGGGATACGCAGTATTTT. Translated: CASSLQSRGDTQYF.